The 18 T cell receptor beta chains below come from one sample, sequenced in a study of TET2 disruption in CD19-targeted CAR T cells. This table comes from immunoSEQ multiplex PCR, and its TCRdb copy is limited to in-frame clones, with some not included. The table lists more than 25,000 clones. These receptors are not linked to any known antigen. Documented treatment: autologous CTL019 cells: CD19 CAR with 4-1BB and CD3 zeta domains. The sample consisted of CD8- CAR+ T cells sorted from cultured blood T cells, taken for CD19 CAR T cell therapy. Noted subset: CD8-negative CAR-positive T cells from the infusion product. The receptors originated from a man between 70 and 80 years old with chronic lymphocytic leukemia.

About this clone: The CDR3 end lies 3 residues beyond the end of the read and is filled in from the germline J gene. The V and J genes are TRBV19 and TRBJ1-4; tentative D call: TRBD1 (5 bases). The germline CDR1 and CDR2 sequences are LNHDA and SQIVND (reference sequence). The CDR3 extends over 15 amino acids. V lost 3 bases to trimming and J lost 4 bases, with 12 bases between them. The sequenced part of the CDR3 DNA is TGTGCCAGTAGTATGGGGCCAGGGAATAATGAAAAA. Residues: CASSMGPGNNEK. In full, the CDR3 is CASSMGPGNNEKLFF. Using reference TRBV19 and TRBJ1-4 for the parts outside the CDR3, the full variable domain is DGGITQSPKYLFRKEGQNVTLSCEQNLNHDAMYWYRQDPGQGLRLIYYSQIVNDFQKGDIAEGYSVSREKKESFPLTVTSAQKNPTAFYLCASSMGPGNNEKLFFGSGTQLSVL.

As to this clone: The CDR3 end lies 3 residues beyond the end of the read and is filled in from the germline J gene. The chain employs TRBV10-3 and TRBJ1-3; D gene ambiguous. The germline V gene encodes CDR1 ENHRY and CDR2 SYGVKD. The V and J ends lost 3 bases and 8 bases respectively, with 11 bases between them. CDR3 length equals 13 residues. Partial CDR3 DNA: TGTGCCATCAGTGACTTTTTAAGCGACACC. It specifies CAISDFLSDT. The whole CDR3 sequence reads CAISDFLSDTIYF.

As concerns this clone: The read comes to an end 3 residues before the CDR3 does, leaving the germline J gene to fill in the end. This chain links TRBV2 with TRBJ1-6; D is possibly TRBD1 (5 bases). This CDR3 region has 15 residues. The V end lost 4 bases, the J end lost 6 bases, and 13 bases lay between the germline ends. The germline V gene has CDR1 SNHLY and CDR2 FYNNEI. CDR3 DNA (partial): TGTGCCAGCAGTGGGAGGGGCGATTTTAATTCACCC. Amino acid sequence: CASSGRGDFNSP. The whole CDR3 is CASSGRGDFNSPLHF. The entire variable domain, with the rest obtained from reference TRBV2 and TRBJ1-6, is as follows: EPEVTQTPSHQVTQMGQEVILRCVPISNHLYFYWYRQILGQKVEFLVSFYNNEISEKSEIFDDQFSVERPDGSNFTLKIRSTKLEDSAMYFCASSGRGDFNSPLHFGNGTRLTVT.

A note on this clone: The read ends 3 residues before the CDR3 terminus; that terminus is restored from the germline J gene. V is TRBV6-2 or TRBV6-3 and J is TRBJ2-4, with 12 nucleotides matching TRBD1. The CDR3 has 15 residues. CDR1 MNHEY and CDR2 SVGEGT come from the germline V gene. Trimming cost V 5 bases and J 8 bases; bases outside gene matches: 7. The part of the CDR3 DNA that was read is TGTGCCAGCAGTCCGGGACAGGGGGCGCGGGACATT. Its translation: CASSPGQGARDI. From start to end, the CDR3 is CASSPGQGARDIQYF.

This clone is deemed medium-sized by its frequency. The read ends 3 residues early relative to the CDR3; the germline J gene fills the gap. This chain uses TRBV5-6 with TRBJ2-1; perhaps TRBD1 as D (5 bases). Trimming removed 1 base from V and 8 bases from J, with 7 bases in between. The germline CDR1 and CDR2 sequences are SGHDT and YYEEEE. The CDR3 is made up of 12 amino acids. The DNA read from the CDR3 is TGTGCCAGCAGCTTGTTCAGGGATGAG. Its protein is CASSLFRDE. The full CDR3 protein reads CASSLFRDEQFF.

Of note for this clone: The CDR3 is cut off 3 residues early in the read; its end comes from the germline J gene. The V and J genes are TRBV5-6 and TRBJ1-2; D may be TRBD1 (6 bases). This CDR3 is built from 15 residues. The germline CDR1 and CDR2 sequences are SGHDT and YYEEEE. The CDR3 region is CASSSLAGGLNDYTF. CDR3 bases read: TGTGCCAGCAGCTCACTAGCGGGGGGGCTTAATGAC.

Remarks on this clone: From the germline J gene comes the end of the CDR3, since the read stops 3 residues before it. V is TRBV4-2 and J is TRBJ2-3; the D gene is possibly TRBD1 (5 bases). Trimming stripped 9 bases from V and 0 bases from J, with 7 bases between. CDR3 length: 12 amino acids. CDR1 and CDR2 from the germline V gene are LGHNA and YNFKEQ. The CDR3 is CASRGSTDTQYF. The part of the CDR3 DNA that was read is TGTGCCAGTAGGGGTAGCACAGATACG.

Regarding this clone: The read ends 3 residues before the CDR3 terminus; that terminus is restored from the germline J gene. This chain links TRBV29-1 with TRBJ2-3; TRBD1 aligns across 8 bases. In germline, CDR1 is SQVTM, CDR2 ANQGSEA. This CDR3 has 13 residues. V shed 4 bases and J 4 bases; nucleotides not matched to a gene: 4. This CDR3 reads CSVVDRAPDTQYF. The sequenced CDR3 bases are TGCAGCGTTGTGGACAGGGCACCAGATACG.

Details on this clone: Sequencing ends 3 residues short of the CDR3 end; the germline J gene provides the rest. The chain employs TRBV7-3 and TRBJ1-1, with D perhaps TRBD1 (5 bases). The ends were cut back, 5 bases at V and 6 bases at J, with 16 bases in the middle. The CDR3 runs to 14 residues. Germline V gene data show CDR1 as SGHTA and CDR2 as FQGTGA. CDR3 DNA (partial): TGTGCCAGCAGCCCCCAGGGCCTAGGGGCTGAA. This sequence encodes CASSPQGLGAE. The whole CDR3 sequence reads CASSPQGLGAEAFF.

A note on this clone: The read falls 3 residues short of the CDR3 end, and the missing part is taken from the germline J gene. The chain couples TRBV10-3 to TRBJ2-4; 7 positions match TRBD1. Germline values: CDR1 ENHRY, CDR2 SYGVKD. This CDR3 comprises 15 residues. The CDR3 bases that were read are TGTGCCATCAGTGAGATGAGGGGGCAGAGTCAGCCT. Translation: CAISEMRGQSQP. The whole CDR3 protein is CAISEMRGQSQPQYF.

On this clone itself: The sequence runs out 3 residues before the end of the CDR3; the remainder is reconstructed from the germline J gene. The chain couples TRBV12-3 or TRBV12-4 to TRBJ1-4; D unclear. This CDR3 has 13 residues. The chain's CDR3 is CASRDGYNSPLFF. The part of the CDR3 DNA that was read is TGTGCCAGCAGAGACGGGTATAATTCACCA.

With respect to this clone: Coverage ceases 3 residues before the CDR3 finishes, and the germline J gene fills in the end. The chain joins TRBV18 to TRBJ1-2; D is uncertain. There are 13 residues in the CDR3. V lost 2 bases and J lost 5, with 9 bases in between. Germline assignment: CDR1 KGHSH and CDR2 LQKENI. The CDR3 bases that were read are TGTGCCAGCTCACCAGACTTCTCTTATGGC. It is translated as CASSPDFSYG. In full, the CDR3 reads CASSPDFSYGYTF.

Remarks on this clone: The CDR3 end lies 3 residues beyond the end of the read and is filled in from the germline J gene. The chain employs TRBV19 and TRBJ2-4; tentatively, D is TRBD1 (6 bases). Germline V lookup: CDR1 LNHDA, CDR2 SQIVND (reference sequence). The CDR3 has 14 residues. CDR3 region: CASREQGSFDGQYF. CDR3 DNA, as far as it was read: TGTGCCAGTAGGGAACAGGGAAGTTTTGATGGT.

For this clone: With the read ending 3 residues before the CDR3 end, the germline J gene is used to fill in that end. This chain connects TRBV27 to TRBJ1-2; tentatively, D is TRBD1 (6 bases). The CDR3 spans 14 residues. The germline V gene encodes CDR1 MNHEY and CDR2 SMNVEV (reference sequence). V gave up 6 bases and J gave up 2 bases, with 13 bases separating them. CDR3 protein: CASSPKTGNYGYTF. The covered CDR3 bases are TGTGCCAGCAGCCCGAAAACAGGGAACTATGGC.

A remark on this clone: Sequencing ends 3 residues short of the CDR3 end; the germline J gene provides the rest. V gene TRBV2 combines with J gene TRBJ1-2, with D perhaps TRBD1 (6 bases). Germline loops: CDR1 SNHLY, CDR2 FYNNEI. This CDR3 region has 14 residues. The CDR3 here is CAIQTGSSYNDYTF. The sequenced part of the CDR3 DNA is TGTGCCATCCAAACAGGGAGCTCCTACAATGAC.

About this clone itself: The CDR3 end falls 3 residues outside the read, so it is completed with the germline J gene. This rearrangement joins TRBV18 to TRBJ1-2, with D possibly matching TRBD1 (5 bases). CDR1 and CDR2 from the germline V gene are KGHSH and LQKENI. The length of the CDR3 is 15 residues. CDR3 DNA, as far as it was read: TGTGCCAGCTCCCGGGCTAGCGGGGGGTACGATACC. Translation: CASSRASGGYDT. The full CDR3 is CASSRASGGYDTYTF.

This clone is labeled medium-sized (0.01 to 0.1%) based on frequency. The read terminates 3 residues ahead of where the CDR3 ends, so the germline J gene completes it. The J gene is TRBJ2-4, the V gene TRBV19, with a possible D match to TRBD2 (6 bases). The CDR3 loop spans 14 amino acids. Trimming pared 4 bases from V and 8 bases from J, leaving 15 bases between. Per germline, CDR1 LNHDA and CDR2 SQIVND (reference sequence). The CDR3 sequence: CASSNWPTGDIQYF. CDR3 DNA, as far as it was read: TGTGCCAGTAGTAACTGGCCCACGGGGGACATT.

With respect to this clone: The read terminates 3 residues before the CDR3 end, so the remaining end is supplied by the germline J gene. Other nucleotide sequences in the sample specify the same CDR3. The V and J genes are TRBV12-3 or TRBV12-4 and TRBJ1-2, with unresolved D. Deletions cut 6 bases from V and 7 bases from J, with 12 bases between. The CDR3 consists of 12 residues. The sequenced part of the CDR3 DNA is TGTGCCAGCAGCCCAGGAGGGCCTGGC. The encoded protein is CASSPGGPG. The whole CDR3 reads CASSPGGPGYTF.